These T cell receptor beta chains were read from a single sample in a study of human CD8 memory T cell subsets. From its re-call of the 5' RACE reads, TCRdb lists each CDR3 protein once, without DNA. Here the sample table reports 6,000 to 8,500 distinct CDR3 sequences. The sample was CD8+ T cells from PBMCs. All receptors derive from a human donor in good health. The CDR3 runs from the conserved cysteine through the conserved F or W. Not all rows give a size; the values are once, few, many and, for expanded clones, a class.

clone_size j_call v_call cdr3_aa
- TRBJ2-7 TRBV20-1 CSALGGSITYEQYF
medium-sized TRBJ1-2 TRBV5-5 CASSTGTTNYGYTF
- TRBJ2-1 TRBV12-2 CASRLGGNRQFF
- TRBJ2-7 TRBV28 CASKQDISYEQYF
- TRBJ2-1 TRBV5-1 CASGYNTRYNEQFF
- TRBJ2-2 TRBV2 CASSRTSGRPGELFF
- TRBJ2-2 TRBV15 CATSRDRAVGELFF
medium-sized TRBJ2-5 TRBV14 CASSQDMGYQETQYF
- TRBJ2-1 TRBV12-3/TRBV12-4 CASSLPSGAKYNEQFF
medium-sized TRBJ1-1 TRBV28 CASSPVDRGDTEAFF
- TRBJ2-5 TRBV7-7 CASSPLTQGPRGIYQETQYF
- TRBJ2-7 TRBV18 CASSPGRAYEQYF
- TRBJ2-7 TRBV9 CASSVEAGYSYEQYF
- TRBJ1-1 TRBV10-1 CASQGAGTEAFF
- TRBJ2-7 TRBV29-1 CSVGGGFGSYEQYF
- TRBJ2-2 TRBV23-1 CASPKGDRVTGELFF
- TRBJ1-1 TRBV12-3/TRBV12-4 CASSLTSPTEAFF
- TRBJ2-1 TRBV4-1 CASRLSSSSYNEQFF
- TRBJ2-1 TRBV24-1 CATSDPRSSGRGNEQFF
- TRBJ2-7 TRBV12-3/TRBV12-4 CASSQGLEQYF
- TRBJ2-2 TRBV29-1 CSVFTTNTGELFF
- TRBJ2-4 TRBV21-1 CASSRRALISKNIQYF
medium-sized TRBJ2-3 TRBV29-1 CSVEPTTGNSADTQYF
- TRBJ2-1 TRBV10-3 CAISDLLAGVTPTNNEQFF